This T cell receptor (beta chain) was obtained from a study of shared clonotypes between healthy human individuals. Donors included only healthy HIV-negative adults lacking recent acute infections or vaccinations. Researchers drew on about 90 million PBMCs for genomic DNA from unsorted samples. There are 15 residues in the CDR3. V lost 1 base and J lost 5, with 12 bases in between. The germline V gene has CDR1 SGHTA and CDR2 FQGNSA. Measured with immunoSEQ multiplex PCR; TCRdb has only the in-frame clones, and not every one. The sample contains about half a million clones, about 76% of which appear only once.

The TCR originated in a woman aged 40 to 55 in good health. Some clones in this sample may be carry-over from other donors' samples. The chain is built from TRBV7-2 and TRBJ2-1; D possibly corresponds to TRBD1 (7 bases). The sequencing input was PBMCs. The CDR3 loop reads CASSLDRGGDNEQFF. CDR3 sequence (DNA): TGTGCCAGCAGCTTAGACAGGGGAGGAGACAATGAGCAGTTCTTC.